This T cell receptor (beta chain) was sequenced in a study of T-cell memory formation after mild COVID-19. V was pared by 6 bases and J by 5 bases, with 16 bases between. The CDR3 has 14 amino acids. This clonotype showed up just a few times. Its target is unknown. TCRdb reprocessed the 5' RACE reads with MiXCR, giving one entry per CDR3 protein. The sample includes under 650,000 distinct CDR3 sequences, more than 15% seen only once; the top ten take more than 10%. Study-level results: While clones contracting from day 15 to 85 were balanced between CD4 and CD8, later expanders leaned CD4+. Within pre-infection memory, some responding clones were found, suggesting cross-reactive memory joined.

Material: PBMCs or a T cell subset sorted from them (not recorded which). This receptor was obtained from an adult woman who had mild COVID-19 (a few samples of this study predate the infection). Cell type and time point are not known. The chain joins TRBV12-3 or TRBV12-4 to TRBJ1-1, with D possibly matching TRBD1 (6 bases). CDR3: CASSPDRFLTEAFF. The CDR3 DNA reads as TGTGCCAGCAGCCCCGACAGGTTTTTGACTGAAGCTTTCTTT.